This T cell receptor beta chain derives from a study of identifying expanded T cells in peripheral blood. During the collection period, no donor immune events like infections were recorded. Clones were sequenced by immunoSEQ multiplex PCR, and TCRdb holds only the in-frame ones, with some missing. The profile shows more than 45,000 clones, around 90% of them singletons. This receptor was taken from a person between 18 and 75 years old in good health. Sequencing was done on a sample of blood.

The CDR3 loop is CASSPRVGREAFF. The CDR3 coding sequence is TGTGCCAGCAGTCCACGCGTGGGCAGGGAGGCTTTCTTT. V gene TRBV6-5 combines with J gene TRBJ1-1; TRBD1 is a possible D gene (5 bases). Germline values: CDR1 MNHEY, CDR2 SVGAGI. The CDR3 runs to 13 residues. Trimming took off 5 bases at V and 11 bases at J, with 18 bases between the two ends.